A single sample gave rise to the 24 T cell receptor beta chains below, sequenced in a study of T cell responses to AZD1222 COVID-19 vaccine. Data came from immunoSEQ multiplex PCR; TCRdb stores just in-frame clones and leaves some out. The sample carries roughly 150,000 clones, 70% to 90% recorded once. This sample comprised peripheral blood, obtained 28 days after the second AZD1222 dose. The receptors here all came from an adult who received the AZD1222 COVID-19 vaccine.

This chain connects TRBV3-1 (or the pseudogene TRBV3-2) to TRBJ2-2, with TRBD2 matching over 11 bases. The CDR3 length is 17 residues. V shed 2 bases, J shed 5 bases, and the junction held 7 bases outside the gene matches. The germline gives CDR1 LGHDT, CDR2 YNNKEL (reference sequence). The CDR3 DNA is TGTGCCAGCAGCCAATGGGCTAGCGGGGGGAAAACCGGGGAGCTGTTTTTT. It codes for CASSQWASGGKTGELFF.

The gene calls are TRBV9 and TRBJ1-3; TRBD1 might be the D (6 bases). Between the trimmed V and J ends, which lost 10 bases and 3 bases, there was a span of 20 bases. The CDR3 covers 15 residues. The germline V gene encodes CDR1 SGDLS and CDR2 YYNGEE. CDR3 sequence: CASAGASWGGNTIYF. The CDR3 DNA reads TGTGCCTCCGCAGGGGCCTCTTGGGGTGGAAACACCATATATTTT.

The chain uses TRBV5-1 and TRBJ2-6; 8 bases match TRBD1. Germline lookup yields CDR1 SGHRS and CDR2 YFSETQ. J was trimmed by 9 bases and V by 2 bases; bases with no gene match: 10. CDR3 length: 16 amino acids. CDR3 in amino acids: CASSLVPQDRGNVLTF. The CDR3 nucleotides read TGCGCCAGCAGCTTAGTCCCACAAGACAGGGGCAACGTCCTGACTTTC.

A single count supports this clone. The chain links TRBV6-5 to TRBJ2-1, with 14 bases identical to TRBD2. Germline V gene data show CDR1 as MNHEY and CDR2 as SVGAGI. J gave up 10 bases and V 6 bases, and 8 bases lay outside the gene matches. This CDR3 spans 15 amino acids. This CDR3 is CASSQTSGGAREQFF. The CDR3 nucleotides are TGTGCCAGCAGCCAGACTAGCGGGGGGGCCAGAGAGCAGTTCTTC.

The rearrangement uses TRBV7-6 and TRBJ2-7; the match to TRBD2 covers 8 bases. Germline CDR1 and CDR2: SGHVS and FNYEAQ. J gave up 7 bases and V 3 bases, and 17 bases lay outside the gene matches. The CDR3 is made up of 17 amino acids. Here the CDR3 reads CASSLWVDSGGQREQYF. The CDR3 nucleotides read TGTGCCAGCAGCTTGTGGGTGGACAGCGGGGGCCAGAGGGAGCAGTACTTC.

As DNA, the CDR3 is TGTGCCTGGTTACTGAGCGGGGTAAATTCTGAAGCTTTCTTT. This encodes CAWLLSGVNSEAFF. The chain employs TRBV30 and TRBJ1-1, with unresolved D. V dropped 5 bases and J dropped 6 bases, with 19 bases sitting between them. Per germline, CDR1 GTSNPN and CDR2 SVGIG (reference sequence). The CDR3 consists of 14 residues.

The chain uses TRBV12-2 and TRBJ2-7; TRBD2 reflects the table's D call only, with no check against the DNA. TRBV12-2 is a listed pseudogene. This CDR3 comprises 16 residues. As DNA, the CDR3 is TGTGCAAGTCGCTACGTCACTAGCGGGGCCTCCTACGAGCAGTACTTC. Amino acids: CASRYVTSGASYEQYF.

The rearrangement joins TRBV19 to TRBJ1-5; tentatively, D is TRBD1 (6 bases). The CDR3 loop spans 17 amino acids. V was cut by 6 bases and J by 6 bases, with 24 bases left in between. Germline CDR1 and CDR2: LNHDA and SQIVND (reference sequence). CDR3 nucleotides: TGTGCCAGTAGCCCCCCTCGGGGGCGGAGGTTGAGTCAGCCCCAGCATTTT. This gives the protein CASSPPRGRRLSQPQHF.

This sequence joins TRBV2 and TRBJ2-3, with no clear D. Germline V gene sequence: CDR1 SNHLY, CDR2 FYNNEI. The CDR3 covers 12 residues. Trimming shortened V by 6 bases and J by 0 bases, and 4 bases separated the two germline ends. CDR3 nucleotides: TGTGCCAGCAGACAGAGCACAGATACGCAGTATTTT. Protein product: CASRQSTDTQYF.

The CDR3 here is CASSIRVDSFYNEQFF. For the CDR3, the DNA is TGTGCCAGTAGTATTCGTGTAGACTCCTTCTACAATGAGCAGTTCTTC. The rearrangement links TRBV19 to TRBJ2-1, with unresolved D. V dropped 3 bases and J dropped 3 bases, with 15 bases sitting between them. CDR1 LNHDA and CDR2 SQIVND come from the germline V gene (reference sequence). This CDR3 has 16 amino acids.

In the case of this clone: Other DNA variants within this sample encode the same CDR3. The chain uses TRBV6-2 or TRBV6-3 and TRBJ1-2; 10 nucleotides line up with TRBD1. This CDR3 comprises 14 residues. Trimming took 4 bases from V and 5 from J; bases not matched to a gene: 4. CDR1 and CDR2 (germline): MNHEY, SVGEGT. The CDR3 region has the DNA TGTGCCAGCAGTTCGCCGGGACAGGGGTATGGCTACACCTTC. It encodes CASSSPGQGYGYTF.

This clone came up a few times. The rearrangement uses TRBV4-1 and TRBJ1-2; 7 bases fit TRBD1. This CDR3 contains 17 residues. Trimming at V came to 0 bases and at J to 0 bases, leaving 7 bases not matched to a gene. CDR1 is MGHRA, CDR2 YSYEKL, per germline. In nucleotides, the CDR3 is TGCGCCAGCAGCCAAGACCCGGGGACAGCCTCTAACTATGGCTACACCTTC. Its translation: CASSQDPGTASNYGYTF.

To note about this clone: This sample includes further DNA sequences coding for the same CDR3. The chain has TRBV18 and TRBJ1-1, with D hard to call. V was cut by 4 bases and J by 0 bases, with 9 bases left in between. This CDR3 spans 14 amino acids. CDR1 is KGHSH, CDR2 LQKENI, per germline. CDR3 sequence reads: CASSLGRMNTEAFF. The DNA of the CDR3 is TGTGCCAGCTCACTCGGACGGATGAACACTGAAGCTTTCTTT.

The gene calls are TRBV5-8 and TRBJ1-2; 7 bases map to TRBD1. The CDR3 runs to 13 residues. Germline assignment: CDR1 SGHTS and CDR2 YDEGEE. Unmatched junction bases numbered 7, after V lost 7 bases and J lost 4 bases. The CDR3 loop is CASRGGQRYGYTF. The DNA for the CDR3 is TGTGCCAGCCGCGGGGGACAGCGCTATGGCTACACCTTC.

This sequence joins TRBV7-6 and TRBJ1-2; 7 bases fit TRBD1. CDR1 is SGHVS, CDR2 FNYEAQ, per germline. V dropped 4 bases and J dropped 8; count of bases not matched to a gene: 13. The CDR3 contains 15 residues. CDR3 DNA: TGTGCCAGCAGCTCGCGAAGCTTTAAGACAGGGGGCTACACCTTC. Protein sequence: CASSSRSFKTGGYTF.

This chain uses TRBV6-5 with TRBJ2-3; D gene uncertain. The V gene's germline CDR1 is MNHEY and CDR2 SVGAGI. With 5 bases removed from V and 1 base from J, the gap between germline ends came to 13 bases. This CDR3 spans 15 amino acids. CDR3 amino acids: CASSISGVGTDTQYF. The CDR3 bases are TGTGCCAGCAGTATTAGTGGGGTCGGCACAGATACGCAGTATTTT.

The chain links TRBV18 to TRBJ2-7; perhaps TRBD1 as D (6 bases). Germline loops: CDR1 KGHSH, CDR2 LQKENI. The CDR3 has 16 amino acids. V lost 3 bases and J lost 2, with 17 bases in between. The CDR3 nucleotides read TGTGCCAGCTCACCCGGGGCAGGGGACACACCCTACGAGCAGTACTTC. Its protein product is CASSPGAGDTPYEQYF.

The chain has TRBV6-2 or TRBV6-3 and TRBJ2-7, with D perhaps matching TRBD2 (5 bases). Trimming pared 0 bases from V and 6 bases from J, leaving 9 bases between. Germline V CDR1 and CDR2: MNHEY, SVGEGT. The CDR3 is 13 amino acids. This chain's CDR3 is CASSYSYGVEQYF. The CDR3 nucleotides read TGTGCCAGCAGTTACTCGTACGGGGTCGAGCAGTACTTC.

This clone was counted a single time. CDR3 coding DNA: TGTGCCAGCACCAACCCACAGCCCCCTTATGGCTACACCTTC. This sequence encodes CASTNPQPPYGYTF. V usage is TRBV6-5 and J usage is TRBJ1-2; D unresolved. V lost 7 bases and J lost 5, with 17 bases in between. Germline CDR1 reads MNHEY; CDR2 reads SVGAGI. The CDR3 is 14 amino acids.

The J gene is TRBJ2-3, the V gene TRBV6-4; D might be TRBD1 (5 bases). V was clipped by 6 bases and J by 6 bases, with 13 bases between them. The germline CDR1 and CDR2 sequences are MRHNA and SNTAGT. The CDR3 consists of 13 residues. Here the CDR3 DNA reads TGTGCCAGCAGCCGGACACCTCAGGATACGCAGTATTTT. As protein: CASSRTPQDTQYF.

CDR3 in amino acids: CSVIQWTATDEQYF. The CDR3 region has the DNA TGCAGCGTAATCCAATGGACAGCGACAGACGAGCAGTACTTC. The chain recombines TRBV29-1 with TRBJ2-7; tentatively, D is TRBD1 (6 bases). The CDR3 has 14 amino acids. With 6 bases removed from V and 5 bases from J, the gap between germline ends came to 20 bases. The V gene's germline CDR1 is SQVTM and CDR2 ANQGSEA.

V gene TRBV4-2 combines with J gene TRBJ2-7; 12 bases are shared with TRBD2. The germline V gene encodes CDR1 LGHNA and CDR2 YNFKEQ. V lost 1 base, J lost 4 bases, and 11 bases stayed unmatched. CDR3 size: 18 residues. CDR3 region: CASSQVSGPSGGAYEQYF. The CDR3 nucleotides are TGTGCCAGCAGCCAAGTTTCGGGTCCTAGCGGGGGGGCTTACGAGCAGTACTTC.

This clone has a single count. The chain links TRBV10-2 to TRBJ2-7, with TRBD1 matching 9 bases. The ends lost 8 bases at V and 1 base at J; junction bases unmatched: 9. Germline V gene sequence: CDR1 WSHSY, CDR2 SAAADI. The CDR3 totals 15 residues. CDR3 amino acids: CASWDGQGFSYEQYF. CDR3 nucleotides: TGCGCCAGCTGGGACGGACAGGGGTTTTCCTACGAGCAGTACTTC.

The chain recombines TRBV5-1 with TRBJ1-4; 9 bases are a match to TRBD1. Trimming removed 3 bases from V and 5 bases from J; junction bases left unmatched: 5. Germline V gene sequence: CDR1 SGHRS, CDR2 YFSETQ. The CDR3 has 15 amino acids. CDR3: CASSWGGQGNEKLFF. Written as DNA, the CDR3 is TGCGCCAGCAGCTGGGGGGGACAGGGAAATGAAAAACTGTTTTTT.